Below, 15 T cell receptor beta chains from the same sample are listed, as sequenced in a study of OX40 agonist ivuxolimab in advanced cancers. The data were produced by immunoSEQ multiplex PCR, yet TCRdb's version contains in-frame clones alone and is incomplete. The sample holds fewer than 70,000 clones, under 95% seen once. The sample here was CD4+ or CD8+ T cells sorted from blood, taken in a trial of the OX40 agonist ivuxolimab. The receptors were sampled from an adult with an advanced solid tumor such as melanoma, head and neck, liver or kidney cancer.

This clone came up once. The chain is built from TRBV5-6 and TRBJ1-1; possible D gene TRBD1, 5 bases. The ends were cut back, 0 bases at V and 4 bases at J, with 16 bases in the middle. This CDR3 has 16 residues. The germline CDR1 and CDR2 sequences are SGHDT and YYEEEE. The CDR3 sequence: CASSLVFEWQGTEAFF. CDR3 coding DNA: TGTGCCAGCAGCTTGGTTTTTGAGTGGCAGGGCACTGAAGCTTTCTTT.

The rearrangement joins TRBV7-9 to TRBJ2-7; D possibly matches TRBD1 or TRBD2 (5 bases each). Germline lookup yields CDR1 SEHNR and CDR2 FQNEAQ (reference sequence). V gave up 5 bases and J gave up 4 bases, with 15 bases separating them. This CDR3 region has 14 residues. The CDR3 DNA follows: TGTGCCAGCAGCGAGGGACGGGGAACATACGAGCAGTACTTC. Its protein is CASSEGRGTYEQYF.

This clone appeared once. The chain combines TRBV11-2 with TRBJ2-1, with a tentative D call TRBD2 (6 bases). Trimming took 2 bases from V and 12 from J, leaving 8 bases between them. The CDR3 totals 11 residues. The germline V gene has CDR1 SGHAT and CDR2 FQNNGV. The CDR3: CASSLRDSQFF. The DNA of the CDR3 is TGTGCCAGCAGCTTAAGGGACTCGCAGTTCTTC.

The chain joins TRBV6-5 to TRBJ2-3; tentatively, D is TRBD1 (5 bases). Trimming removed 0 bases at V and 4 bases at J, with 8 bases between. The CDR3 length is 14 residues. Germline values: CDR1 MNHEY, CDR2 SVGAGI. The CDR3 is CASSYSLGPDTQYF. The CDR3 region has the DNA TGTGCCAGCAGTTACTCCCTGGGGCCAGATACGCAGTATTTT.

The chain is built from TRBV2 and TRBJ1-4; D is undetermined. V was clipped by 8 bases and J by 4 bases, with 17 bases between them. Germline CDR1 and CDR2: SNHLY and FYNNEI. The CDR3 contains 15 residues. The DNA for the CDR3 is TGTGCCAGCCGCGTTTCGACGGACCGTAATGAAAAACTGTTTTTT. It yields the protein CASRVSTDRNEKLFF.

The chain combines TRBV27 with TRBJ2-3, with D possibly being TRBD1 or TRBD2 (5 bases each). The V end was cut by 5 bases, the J end by 0 bases, with 12 bases between. Germline lookup yields CDR1 MNHEY and CDR2 SMNVEV (reference sequence). The CDR3 has 15 amino acids. The CDR3, as DNA: TGTGCCAGCAGTCAAGGGACGTCTAGCACAGATACGCAGTATTTT. This gives the protein CASSQGTSSTDTQYF.

The rearrangement uses TRBV13 and TRBJ2-5; no clear D gene. With the DNA end fitting TRBJ2-7 better, the J assignment may be wrong. CDR1 is PRHDT, CDR2 FYEKMQ, per germline (reference sequence). CDR3 size: 15 residues. This CDR3 reads CASSLGGEHRYEQYF. CDR3 coding DNA: TGTGCCAGCAGCTTGGGCGGTGAACACAGATACGAGCAGTACTTC.

This chain links TRBV5-1 with TRBJ1-2; TRBD1 is a possible D gene (6 bases). This CDR3 has 15 residues. V dropped 5 bases and J dropped 4 bases, with 18 bases sitting between them. Germline V gene data show CDR1 as SGHRS and CDR2 as YFSETQ. The CDR3 here is CASRDWTERSYGYTF. Written as DNA, the CDR3 is TGCGCCAGCAGGGACTGGACAGAAAGATCCTATGGCTACACCTTC.

This chain connects TRBV4-1 to TRBJ2-3; 11 bases align to TRBD2. Germline V gives CDR1 MGHRA, CDR2 YSYEKL. V was pared by 0 bases and J by 4 bases, with 15 bases of the junction left unmatched. This CDR3 is built from 20 residues. The CDR3 spells CASSQDRGSGRAWGADTQYF. The CDR3 bases are TGCGCCAGCAGCCAAGATCGGGGTAGCGGGAGGGCCTGGGGCGCAGATACGCAGTATTTT.

The chain has TRBV11-2 and TRBJ2-7, with 7 bases matching TRBD1. Trimming cost V 5 bases and J 3 bases; bases outside gene matches: 10. Germline loops: CDR1 SGHAT, CDR2 FQNNGV. The CDR3 runs 15 residues. CDR3 coding DNA: TGTGCCAGCAGCCCTCGGGACAGTCACCTCTACGAGCAGTACTTC. Translating it yields CASSPRDSHLYEQYF.

The gene calls are TRBV25-1 and TRBJ2-2, with D perhaps matching TRBD2 (5 bases). V gave up 3 bases and J gave up 1 base, with 15 bases separating them. The CDR3 length is 17 residues. CDR1 is MGHDK, CDR2 SYGVNS, per germline. The CDR3 is CASSESPRVWNTGELFF. The CDR3 DNA sequence: TGTGCCAGCAGTGAGTCCCCGAGGGTTTGGAACACCGGGGAGCTGTTTTTT.

This clone was recorded once. The chain uses TRBV5-1 and TRBJ2-1; 8 bases agree with TRBD1. The length of the CDR3 is 14 residues. Germline V lookup: CDR1 SGHRS, CDR2 YFSETQ. The V segment lost 6 bases and the J segment 5 bases; nucleotides outside the gene matches: 7. CDR3 residues: CASTPGQANNEQFF. CDR3 DNA sequence: TGCGCCAGCACCCCGGGACAGGCTAACAATGAGCAGTTCTTC.

Written as DNA, the CDR3 is TGTGCCAGCAGCTACCGGGGAGCGAGCAATCAGCCCCAGCATTTT. As protein: CASSYRGASNQPQHF. The J gene is TRBJ1-5, the V gene TRBV11-2; D unresolved. Germline V gives CDR1 SGHAT, CDR2 FQNNGV. V was clipped by 4 bases and J by 1 base, with 11 bases between them. The CDR3 has 15 amino acids.

This sequence joins TRBV27 and TRBJ2-7, with D tentatively TRBD1 (6 bases). The CDR3 sequence is 16 residues long. With 6 bases removed from V and 3 bases from J, the gap between germline ends came to 21 bases. CDR1 is MNHEY and CDR2 is SMNVEV in the germline V gene (reference sequence). The CDR3 bases are TGTGCCAGCAGCCCATCCGGCCAGGGGTTAAGCTACGAGCAGTACTTC. It specifies CASSPSGQGLSYEQYF.

V and J are TRBV29-1 and TRBJ1-2, with D possibly TRBD1 on 6 matching bases. This CDR3 has 14 residues. The V end lost 6 bases, the J end lost 6 bases, and 20 bases lay between the germline ends. Germline V lookup: CDR1 SQVTM, CDR2 ANQGSEA. The CDR3 bases are TGCAGCGTCCACCCTGAGGCAGGGGCGGATGGCTACACCTTC. It translates to CSVHPEAGADGYTF. The full variable domain, rest sourced from reference TRBV29-1 and TRBJ1-2, is SAVISQKPSRDICQRGTSLTIQCQVDSQVTMMFWYRQQPGQSLTLIATANQGSEATYESGFVIDKFPISRPNLTFSTLTVSNMSPEDSSIYLCSVHPEAGADGYTFGSGTRLTVV.